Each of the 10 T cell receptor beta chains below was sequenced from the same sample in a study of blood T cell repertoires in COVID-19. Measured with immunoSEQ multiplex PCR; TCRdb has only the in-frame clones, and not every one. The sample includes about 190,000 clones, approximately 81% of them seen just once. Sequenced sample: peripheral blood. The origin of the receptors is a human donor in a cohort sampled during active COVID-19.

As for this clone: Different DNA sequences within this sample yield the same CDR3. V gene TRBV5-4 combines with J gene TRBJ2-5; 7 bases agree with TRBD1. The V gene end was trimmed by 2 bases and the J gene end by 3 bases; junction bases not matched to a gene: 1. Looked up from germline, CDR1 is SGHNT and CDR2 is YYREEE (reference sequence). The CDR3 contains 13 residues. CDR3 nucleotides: TGTGCCAGCAGCTTTACAGGGGAAGAGACCCAGTACTTC. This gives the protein CASSFTGEETQYF.

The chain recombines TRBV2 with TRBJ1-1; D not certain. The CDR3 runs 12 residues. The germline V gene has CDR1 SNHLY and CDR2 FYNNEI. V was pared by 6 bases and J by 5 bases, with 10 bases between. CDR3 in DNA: TGTGCCAGCAGGGCAGGTGGTACTGAAGCTTTCTTT. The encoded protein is CASRAGGTEAFF.

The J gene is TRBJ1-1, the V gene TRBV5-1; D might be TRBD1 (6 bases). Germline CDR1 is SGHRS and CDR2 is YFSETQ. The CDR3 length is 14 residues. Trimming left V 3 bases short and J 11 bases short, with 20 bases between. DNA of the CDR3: TGCGCCAGCAGCTCGACAGGAGATAGCTTCGTGGCTTTCTTT. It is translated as CASSSTGDSFVAFF.

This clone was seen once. The CDR3 spells CASSGSGGWQPQHF. CDR3 nucleotides: TGTGCCAGTAGTGGGTCAGGGGGGTGGCAGCCCCAGCATTTT. The chain couples TRBV19 to TRBJ1-5; 7 bases match TRBD1. The germline gives CDR1 LNHDA, CDR2 SQIVND (reference sequence). Germline trimming cut 5 bases from V and 7 bases from J; bases unmatched to any gene: 8. CDR3 length: 14 amino acids.

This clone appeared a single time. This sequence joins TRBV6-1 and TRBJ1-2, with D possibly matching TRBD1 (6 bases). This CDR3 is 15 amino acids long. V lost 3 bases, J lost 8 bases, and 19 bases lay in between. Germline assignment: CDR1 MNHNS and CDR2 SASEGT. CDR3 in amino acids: CASSEGPTRGRGYTF. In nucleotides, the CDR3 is TGTGCCAGCAGTGAGGGCCCCACCAGGGGACGGGGCTACACCTTC.

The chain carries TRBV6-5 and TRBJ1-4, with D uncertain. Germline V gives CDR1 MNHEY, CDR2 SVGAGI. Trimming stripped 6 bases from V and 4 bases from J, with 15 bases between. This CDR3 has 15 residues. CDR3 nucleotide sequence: TGTGCCAGCAGCCCCACCATAGAAAATAATGAAAAACTGTTTTTT. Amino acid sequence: CASSPTIENNEKLFF.

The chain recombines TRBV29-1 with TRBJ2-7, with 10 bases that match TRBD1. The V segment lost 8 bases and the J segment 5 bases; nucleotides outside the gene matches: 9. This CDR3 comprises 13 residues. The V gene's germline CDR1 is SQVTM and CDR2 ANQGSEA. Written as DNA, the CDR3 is TGCAGCACCCGACAGGGGGCCTCGGACGAGCAGTACTTC. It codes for CSTRQGASDEQYF.

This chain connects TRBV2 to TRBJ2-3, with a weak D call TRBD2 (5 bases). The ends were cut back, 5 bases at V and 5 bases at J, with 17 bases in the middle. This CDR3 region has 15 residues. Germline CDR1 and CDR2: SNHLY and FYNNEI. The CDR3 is CASSNQPGVGDTQYF. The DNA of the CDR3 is TGTGCCAGCAGTAACCAACCCGGGGTTGGAGATACGCAGTATTTT.

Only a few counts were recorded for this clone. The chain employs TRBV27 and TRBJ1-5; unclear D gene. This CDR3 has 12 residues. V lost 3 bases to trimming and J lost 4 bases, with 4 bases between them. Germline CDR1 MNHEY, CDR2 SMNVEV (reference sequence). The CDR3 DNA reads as TGTGCCAGCAGTTTCGGGAATCAGCCCCAGCATTTT. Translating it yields CASSFGNQPQHF.

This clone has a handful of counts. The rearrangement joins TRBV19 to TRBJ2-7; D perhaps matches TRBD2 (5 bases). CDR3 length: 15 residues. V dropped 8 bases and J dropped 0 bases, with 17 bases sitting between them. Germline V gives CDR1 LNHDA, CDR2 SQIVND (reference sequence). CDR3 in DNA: TGTGCCAGTTCCTCTGGAGCGGCCATCTCCTACGAGCAGTACTTC. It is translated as CASSSGAAISYEQYF.